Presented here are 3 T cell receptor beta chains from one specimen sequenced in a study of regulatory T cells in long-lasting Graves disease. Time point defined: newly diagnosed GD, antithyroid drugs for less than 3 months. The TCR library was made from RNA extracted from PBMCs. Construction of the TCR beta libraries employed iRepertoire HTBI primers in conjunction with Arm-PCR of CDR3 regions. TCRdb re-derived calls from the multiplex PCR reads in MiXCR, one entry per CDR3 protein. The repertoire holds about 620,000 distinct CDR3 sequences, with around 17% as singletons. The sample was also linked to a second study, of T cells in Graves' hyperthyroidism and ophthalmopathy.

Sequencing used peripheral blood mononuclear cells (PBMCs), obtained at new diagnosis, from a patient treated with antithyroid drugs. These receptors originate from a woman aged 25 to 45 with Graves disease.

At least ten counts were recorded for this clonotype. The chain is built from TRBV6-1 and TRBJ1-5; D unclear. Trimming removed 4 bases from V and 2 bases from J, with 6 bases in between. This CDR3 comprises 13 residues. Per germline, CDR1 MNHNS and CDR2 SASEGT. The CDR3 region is CASSGGGNQPQHF. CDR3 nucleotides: TGTGCCAGCAGTGGGGGTGGCAATCAGCCCCAGCATTTT.

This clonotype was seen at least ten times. The CDR3 spells CASSYSGHGGYEQYF. In DNA form, the CDR3 reads TGTGCCAGCAGTTACTCGGGACACGGAGGCTACGAGCAGTACTTC. The chain joins TRBV6-5 to TRBJ2-7, with a tentative D call TRBD1 (6 bases). Trimming cost V 0 bases and J 3 bases, with 12 bases left between them. From germline, CDR1 is MNHEY and CDR2 SVGAGI. The CDR3 consists of 15 residues.

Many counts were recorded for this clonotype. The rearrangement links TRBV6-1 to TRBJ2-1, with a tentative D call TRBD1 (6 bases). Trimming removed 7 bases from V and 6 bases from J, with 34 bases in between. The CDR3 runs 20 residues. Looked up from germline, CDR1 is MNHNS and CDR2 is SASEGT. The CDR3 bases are TGTGCCAGCACCCTAACCCCCCCATGGGGGCCCGGGCGTTGGTCCAATGAGCAGTTCTTC. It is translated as CASTLTPPWGPGRWSNEQFF.